These T cell receptor beta chains were read from a single sample in a study of blood T cell repertoires in COVID-19. Sequenced by immunoSEQ multiplex PCR; TCRdb stores in-frame clones only, minus some. This repertoire shows a few hundred thousand clones, roughly 85% found once; its top ten account for 2.4%. Sequences were obtained from peripheral blood. These receptors all stem from a woman between 65 and 79 years old with COVID-19, enrolled during active disease. The CDR3 runs from the conserved cysteine through the conserved F or W. Fields, in order: D gene, clone size, V gene, J gene, CDR3 protein, CDR3 DNA. D genes are given only for firm matches. A row's size may be missing; if present it is once, few, many or a size class.

d_gene: .; abundance: .; v_gene: TRBV6-5; j_gene: TRBJ1-1; CDR3aa: CASRTRGAALTEAFF; CDR3nt: TGTGCCAGCAGGACCCGGGGGGCGGCTTTGACTGAAGCTTTCTTT
d_gene: TRBD1; abundance: .; v_gene: TRBV7-2; j_gene: TRBJ1-6; CDR3aa: CASSSWTGVNSPLHF; CDR3nt: TGTGCCAGCAGCTCGTGGACAGGGGTTAATTCACCCCTCCACTTT
d_gene: .; abundance: .; v_gene: TRBV21-1; j_gene: TRBJ1-6; CDR3aa: CASSSGPQNSPLHF; CDR3nt: TGTGCCAGCAGCAGCGGGCCGCAAAATTCACCCCTCCACTTT
d_gene: .; abundance: few; v_gene: TRBV29-1; j_gene: TRBJ1-1; CDR3aa: CSVEGRGGGGTEAFF; CDR3nt: TGCAGCGTTGAAGGAAGAGGGGGAGGGGGCACTGAAGCTTTCTTT
d_gene: .; abundance: .; v_gene: TRBV3-1/TRBV3-2; j_gene: TRBJ2-7; CDR3aa: CASSQDGGSWAYEQYF; CDR3nt: TGTGCCAGCAGCCAAGATGGCGGTAGCTGGGCCTACGAGCAGTACTTC
d_gene: .; abundance: .; v_gene: TRBV11-2; j_gene: TRBJ1-1; CDR3aa: CASSLGSGVETEAFF; CDR3nt: TGTGCCAGCAGCTTAGGATCGGGGGTTGAAACTGAAGCTTTCTTT
d_gene: .; abundance: .; v_gene: TRBV7-3; j_gene: TRBJ2-2; CDR3aa: CASSSGTNTGELFF; CDR3nt: TGTGCCAGCAGCTCCGGTACGAACACCGGGGAGCTGTTTTTT
d_gene: .; abundance: .; v_gene: TRBV10-3; j_gene: TRBJ1-1; CDR3aa: CAISDSEAEAFF; CDR3nt: TGTGCCATCAGTGACTCGGAGGCTGAAGCTTTCTTT
d_gene: .; abundance: .; v_gene: TRBV4-1; j_gene: TRBJ2-3; CDR3aa: CASSQGGAETTDTQYF; CDR3nt: TGCGCCAGCAGCCAAGGGGGCGCGGAAACCACAGATACGCAGTATTTT
d_gene: .; abundance: .; v_gene: TRBV24-1; j_gene: TRBJ2-1; CDR3aa: CATSDFISTEQFF; CDR3nt: TGTGCCACCAGTGATTTTATCAGTACTGAGCAGTTCTTC
d_gene: TRBD2; abundance: .; v_gene: TRBV7-3; j_gene: TRBJ2-5; CDR3aa: CASSRSGGAMRETQYF; CDR3nt: TGTGCCAGCAGCCGAAGCGGGGGGGCGATGAGAGAGACCCAGTACTTC
d_gene: .; abundance: few; v_gene: TRBV7-3; j_gene: TRBJ2-1; CDR3aa: CASSLYDISSYNEQFF; CDR3nt: TGTGCCAGCAGCTTATACGACATCAGCTCCTACAATGAGCAGTTCTTC
d_gene: .; abundance: .; v_gene: TRBV7-5; j_gene: TRBJ2-2; CDR3aa: CARSSRCPSGRALDTGELFF; CDR3nt: TGTGCCAGATCGTCTCGATGTCCTAGCGGGAGGGCCTTGGACACCGGGGAGCTGTTTTTT
d_gene: .; abundance: once; v_gene: TRBV27; j_gene: TRBJ1-2; CDR3aa: CASSSGGNYGYTF; CDR3nt: TGTGCCAGCAGTTCCGGCGGCAACTATGGCTACACCTTC
d_gene: .; abundance: .; v_gene: TRBV7-2; j_gene: TRBJ2-1; CDR3aa: CASSLELINEQFF; CDR3nt: TGTGCCAGCAGCTTAGAGCTAATCAATGAGCAGTTCTTC
d_gene: TRBD2; abundance: .; v_gene: TRBV5-1; j_gene: TRBJ2-1; CDR3aa: CASSPAGTSGRSYYNEQFF; CDR3nt: TGCGCCAGCAGCCCCGCGGGGACTAGCGGGAGGAGTTACTACAATGAGCAGTTCTTC
d_gene: .; abundance: .; v_gene: TRBV4-3; j_gene: TRBJ1-5; CDR3aa: CASSQGTGWNQPQHF; CDR3nt: TGCGCCAGCAGCCAAGGCACAGGGTGGAATCAGCCCCAGCATTTT
d_gene: .; abundance: .; v_gene: TRBV10-3; j_gene: TRBJ2-1; CDR3aa: CAISERQNSYNEQFF; CDR3nt: TGTGCCATCAGTGAAAGACAGAACTCCTACAATGAGCAGTTCTTC
d_gene: .; abundance: .; v_gene: TRBV5-8; j_gene: TRBJ2-2; CDR3aa: CASSLRGNGELFF; CDR3nt: TGTGCCAGCAGCCTCCGAGGGAACGGGGAGCTGTTTTTT
d_gene: .; abundance: few; v_gene: TRBV12-3/TRBV12-4; j_gene: TRBJ1-1; CDR3aa: CASSFSGTEAFF; CDR3nt: TGTGCCAGCAGTTTTTCCGGGACTGAAGCTTTCTTT
d_gene: .; abundance: .; v_gene: TRBV6-2/TRBV6-3; j_gene: TRBJ1-1; CDR3aa: CASSYAVETEAFF; CDR3nt: TGTGCCAGCAGTTACGCGGTAGAAACTGAAGCTTTCTTT
d_gene: TRBD1; abundance: .; v_gene: TRBV24-1; j_gene: TRBJ2-1; CDR3aa: CATSDQRQGRGNEQFF; CDR3nt: TGTGCCACCAGTGACCAACGACAGGGAAGGGGCAATGAGCAGTTCTTC
d_gene: TRBD1; abundance: .; v_gene: TRBV4-2; j_gene: TRBJ1-1; CDR3aa: CASSQRRQGLEAFF; CDR3nt: TGTGCCAGCAGCCAAAGGAGACAGGGATTAGAAGCTTTCTTT
d_gene: .; abundance: .; v_gene: TRBV18; j_gene: TRBJ2-1; CDR3aa: CASSPLAPPSEFF; CDR3nt: TGTGCCAGCTCACCCCTAGCGCCACCGTCCGAGTTCTTC
d_gene: .; abundance: few; v_gene: TRBV7-3; j_gene: TRBJ1-5; CDR3aa: CASSLTGDQPQHF; CDR3nt: TGTGCCAGCAGCTTAACAGGGGATCAGCCCCAGCATTTT
d_gene: .; abundance: few; v_gene: TRBV29-1; j_gene: TRBJ1-1; CDR3aa: CSVAAGNTEAFF; CDR3nt: TGCAGCGTTGCTGCAGGGAACACTGAAGCTTTCTTT
d_gene: TRBD1; abundance: many; v_gene: TRBV20-1; j_gene: TRBJ1-1; CDR3aa: CSAGDSEAFF; CDR3nt: TGCAGTGCGGGGGACAGTGAAGCTTTCTTT
d_gene: TRBD1; abundance: .; v_gene: TRBV6-5; j_gene: TRBJ2-5; CDR3aa: CASSYLGQGGTQYF; CDR3nt: TGTGCCAGCAGTTACCTTGGACAGGGGGGGACCCAGTACTTC
d_gene: .; abundance: .; v_gene: TRBV7-2; j_gene: TRBJ1-6; CDR3aa: CASSPGRMTVAYNSPLHF; CDR3nt: TGTGCCAGCAGCCCTGGCAGGATGACGGTAGCCTATAATTCACCCCTCCACTTT
d_gene: TRBD2; abundance: .; v_gene: TRBV30; j_gene: TRBJ2-5; CDR3aa: CAWSVKGSGGQETQYF; CDR3nt: TGTGCCTGGAGTGTAAAAGGAAGCGGGGGACAAGAGACCCAGTACTTC
d_gene: .; abundance: .; v_gene: TRBV12-3/TRBV12-4; j_gene: TRBJ2-4; CDR3aa: CASSEGAKNIQYF; CDR3nt: TGTGCCAGCTCGGAGGGGGCCAAAAACATTCAGTACTTC
d_gene: TRBD1; abundance: once; v_gene: TRBV7-6; j_gene: TRBJ1-2; CDR3aa: CASSLRTGKANYGYTF; CDR3nt: TGTGCCAGCAGCCTCCGGACAGGGAAAGCTAACTATGGCTACACCTTC